The clone carrying this TCR beta chain has just a few counts. Its antigen is not identified. These data originate in a study of human versus mouse CDR3 diversity and MHC coevolution. The wider study: Valid reads per sample ranged from about 0.6 x 10^7 to 1.7 x 10^7.

Cells were CD45RO-negative CD62L-positive naive CD4 T cells sorted from PBMCs. Profiled with immunoSEQ multiplex PCR; TCRdb holds only in-frame clones, not every one. The sample contains more than 55,000 clones, just under 95% of which appear only once. Study observations and caveats: Most of the three human donors had the lowest clonal inequality. In humans, T-cell selection involved several MHC II alleles.

Sequenced: naive CD4+ T cells from blood. Subset given: CD45RO-negative CD62L-positive naive CD4 T cells. This clonotype originated in a person between 55 and 70 years old in good health.

CDR3 region: CASSFRHVGIGTSGAQETQYF. CDR3 coding DNA: TGTGCCAGCAGTTTCCGGCATGTGGGAATCGGGACTAGCGGGGCACAAGAGACCCAGTACTTC. This sequence joins TRBV27 and TRBJ2-5; 13 nucleotides align to TRBD2. The germline gives CDR1 MNHEY, CDR2 SMNVEV (reference sequence). J was trimmed by 2 bases and V by 3 bases; bases with no gene match: 18. The CDR3 loop spans 21 amino acids.